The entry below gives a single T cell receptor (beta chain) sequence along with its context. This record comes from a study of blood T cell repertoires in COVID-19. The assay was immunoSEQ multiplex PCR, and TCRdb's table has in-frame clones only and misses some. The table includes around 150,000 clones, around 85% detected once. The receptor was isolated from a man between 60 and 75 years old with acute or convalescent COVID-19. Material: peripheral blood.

CDR3 residues: CASSIMNTGELFF. Here the CDR3 DNA reads TGTGCCAGTAGTATTATGAACACCGGGGAGCTGTTTTTT. This chain links TRBV19 with TRBJ2-2; D remains ambiguous. V dropped 3 bases and J dropped 1 base, with 3 bases sitting between them. CDR3 length: 13 residues. Germline CDR1 is LNHDA and CDR2 is SQIVND (reference sequence).